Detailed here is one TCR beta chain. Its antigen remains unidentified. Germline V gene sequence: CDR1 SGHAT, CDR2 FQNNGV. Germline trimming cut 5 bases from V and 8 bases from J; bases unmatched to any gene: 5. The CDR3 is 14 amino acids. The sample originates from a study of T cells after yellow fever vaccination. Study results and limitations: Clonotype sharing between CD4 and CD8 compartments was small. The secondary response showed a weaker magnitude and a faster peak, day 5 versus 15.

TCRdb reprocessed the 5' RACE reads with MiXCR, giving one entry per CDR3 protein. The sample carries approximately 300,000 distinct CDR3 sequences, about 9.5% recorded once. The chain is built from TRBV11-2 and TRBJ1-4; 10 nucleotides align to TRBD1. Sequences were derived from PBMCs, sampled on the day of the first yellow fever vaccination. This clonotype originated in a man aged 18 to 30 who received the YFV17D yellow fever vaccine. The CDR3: CASSGDRGQEKLFF. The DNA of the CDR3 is TGTGCCAGCAGCGGTGACAGGGGGCAGGAAAAACTGTTTTTT.